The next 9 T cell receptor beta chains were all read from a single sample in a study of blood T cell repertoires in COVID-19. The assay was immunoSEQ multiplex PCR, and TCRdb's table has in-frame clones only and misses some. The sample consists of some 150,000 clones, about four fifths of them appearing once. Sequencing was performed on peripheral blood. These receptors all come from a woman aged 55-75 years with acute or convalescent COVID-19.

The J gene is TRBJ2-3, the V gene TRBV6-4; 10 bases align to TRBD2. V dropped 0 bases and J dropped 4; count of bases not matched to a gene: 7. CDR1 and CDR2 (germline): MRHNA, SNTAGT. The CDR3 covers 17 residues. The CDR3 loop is CASSDSRLAGGADTQYF. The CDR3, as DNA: TGTGCCAGCAGTGACTCGAGACTAGCGGGTGGGGCAGATACGCAGTATTTT.

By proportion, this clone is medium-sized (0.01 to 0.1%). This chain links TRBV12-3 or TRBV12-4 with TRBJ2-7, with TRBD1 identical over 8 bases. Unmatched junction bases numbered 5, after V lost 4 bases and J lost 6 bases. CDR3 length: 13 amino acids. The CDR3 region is CASSYTGGGEQYV. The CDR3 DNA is TGTGCCAGCAGTTATACAGGGGGAGGCGAGCAGTACGTC.

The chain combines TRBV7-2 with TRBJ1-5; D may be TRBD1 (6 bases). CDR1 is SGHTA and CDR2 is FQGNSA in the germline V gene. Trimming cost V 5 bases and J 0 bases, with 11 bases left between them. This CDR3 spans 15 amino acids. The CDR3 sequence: CASSPTGFSNQPQHF. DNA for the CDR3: TGTGCCAGCAGCCCCACAGGGTTTAGCAATCAGCCCCAGCATTTT.

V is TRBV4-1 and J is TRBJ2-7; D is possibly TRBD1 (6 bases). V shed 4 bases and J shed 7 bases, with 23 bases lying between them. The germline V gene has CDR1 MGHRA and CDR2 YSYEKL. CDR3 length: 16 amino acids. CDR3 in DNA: TGCGCCAGCAGCCGGGGGCAGAGTGTGCAAAGAAGAGAGCAGTACTTC. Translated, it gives CASSRGQSVQRREQYF.

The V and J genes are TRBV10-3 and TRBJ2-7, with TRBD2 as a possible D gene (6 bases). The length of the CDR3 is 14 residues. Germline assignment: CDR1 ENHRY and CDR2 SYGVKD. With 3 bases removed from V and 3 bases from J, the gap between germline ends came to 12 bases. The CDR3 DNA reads TGTGCCATCAGTGAAGGGGAGGTAGGCTACGAGCAGTACTTC. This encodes CAISEGEVGYEQYF.

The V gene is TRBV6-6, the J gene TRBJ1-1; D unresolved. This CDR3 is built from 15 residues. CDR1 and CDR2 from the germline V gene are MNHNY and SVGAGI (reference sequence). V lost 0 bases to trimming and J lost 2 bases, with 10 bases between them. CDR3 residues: CASSYSGSRNTEAFF. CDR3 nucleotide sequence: TGTGCCAGCAGTTACTCAGGGAGCAGAAACACTGAAGCTTTCTTT.

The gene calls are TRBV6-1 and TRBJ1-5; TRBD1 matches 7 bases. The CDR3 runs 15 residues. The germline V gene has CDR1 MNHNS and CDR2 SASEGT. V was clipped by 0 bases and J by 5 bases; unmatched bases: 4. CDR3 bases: TGTGCCAGCAGTGAAGCCCGGACAGGCTATCAGCCCCAGCATTTT. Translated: CASSEARTGYQPQHF.

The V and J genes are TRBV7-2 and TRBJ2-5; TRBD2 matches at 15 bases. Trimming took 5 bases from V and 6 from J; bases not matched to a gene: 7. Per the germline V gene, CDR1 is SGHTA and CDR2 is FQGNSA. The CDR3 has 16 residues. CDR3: CASSPAGLAGGKTQYF. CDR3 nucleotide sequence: TGTGCCAGCAGCCCCGCTGGACTAGCGGGGGGGAAGACCCAGTACTTC.

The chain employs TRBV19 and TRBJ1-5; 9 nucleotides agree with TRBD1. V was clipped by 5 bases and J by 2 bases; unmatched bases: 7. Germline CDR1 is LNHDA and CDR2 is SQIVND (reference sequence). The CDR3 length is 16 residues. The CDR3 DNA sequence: TGTGCCAGTAGTCCCGGGACAGGGTGGGGCAATCAGCCCCAGCATTTT. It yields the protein CASSPGTGWGNQPQHF.